This TCR beta chain was captured by sequencing in a study of CD8+ T cells in alopecia areata. The CDR3 consists of 16 residues. J lost 7 bases, V lost 6 bases, and 12 bases had no gene match. The germline CDR1 and CDR2 sequences are SEHNR and FQNEAQ (reference sequence). Treatment given: oral pan-JAK inhibitor, 5-10 mg twice daily. Isolated RNA was reverse transcribed into cDNA used as the sequencing template. Clones were sequenced by immunoSEQ multiplex PCR, and TCRdb holds only the in-frame ones, with some missing. There are about 140,000 clones in the sample; about 88% occur only once, and less than 15% lies in the top ten.

The chain couples TRBV7-9 to TRBJ2-2, with TRBD1 matching 9 bases. The sequences come from CD8+ T cells sorted from blood, collected at week 4, from a patient treated with tofacitinib. This sequence originates from a human donor with alopecia areata. The CDR3 sequence: CASSSNPQGAVGELFF. CDR3 nucleotides: TGTGCCAGCAGTTCGAACCCACAGGGGGCGGTCGGGGAGCTGTTTTTT. The full variable domain, in which reference TRBV7-9 and TRBJ2-2 provide the parts outside the CDR3, is DTGVSQNPRHKITKRGQNVTFRCDPISEHNRLYWYRQTLGQGPEFLTYFQNEAQLEKSRLLSDRFSAERPKGSFSTLEIQRTEQGDSAMYLCASSSNPQGAVGELFFGEGSRLTVL.